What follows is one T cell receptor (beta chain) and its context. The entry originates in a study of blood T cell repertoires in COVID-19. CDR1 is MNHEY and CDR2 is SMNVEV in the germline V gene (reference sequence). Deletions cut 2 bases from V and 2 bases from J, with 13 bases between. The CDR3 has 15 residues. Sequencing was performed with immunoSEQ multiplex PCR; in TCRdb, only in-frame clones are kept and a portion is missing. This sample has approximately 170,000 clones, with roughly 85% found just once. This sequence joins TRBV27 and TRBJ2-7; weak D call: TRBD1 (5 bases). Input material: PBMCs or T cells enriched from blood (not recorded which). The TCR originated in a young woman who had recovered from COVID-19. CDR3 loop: CASSLGAPVAYEQYF. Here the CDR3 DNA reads TGTGCCAGCAGTTTAGGGGCACCGGTAGCCTACGAGCAGTACTTC.